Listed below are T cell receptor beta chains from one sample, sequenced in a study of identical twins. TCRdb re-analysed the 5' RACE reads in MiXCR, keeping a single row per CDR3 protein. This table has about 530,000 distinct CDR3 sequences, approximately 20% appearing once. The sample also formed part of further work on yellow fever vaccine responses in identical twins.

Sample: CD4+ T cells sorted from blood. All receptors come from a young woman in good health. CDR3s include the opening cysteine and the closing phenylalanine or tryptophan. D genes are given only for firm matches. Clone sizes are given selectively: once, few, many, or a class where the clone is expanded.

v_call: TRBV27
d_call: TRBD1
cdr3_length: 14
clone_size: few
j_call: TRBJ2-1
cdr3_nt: TGTGCCACCAGGGCAGGTGGACAGGGCAATGAGCAGTTCTTC
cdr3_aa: CATRAGGQGNEQFF

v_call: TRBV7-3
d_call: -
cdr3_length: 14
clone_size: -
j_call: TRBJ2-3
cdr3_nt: TGTGCCAGCAGCGGCAGCGGAACTACAGATACGCAGTATTTT
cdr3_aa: CASSGSGTTDTQYF

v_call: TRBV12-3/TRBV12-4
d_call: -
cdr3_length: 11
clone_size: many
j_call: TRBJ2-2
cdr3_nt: TGTGCCAGCAGTTACACCGGGGAGCTGTTTTTT
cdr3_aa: CASSYTGELFF

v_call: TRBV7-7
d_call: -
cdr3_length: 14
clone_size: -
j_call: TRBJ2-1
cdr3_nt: TGTGCCAGCAGCTTAGGGCAGGCGGGGAATGAGCAGTTCTTC
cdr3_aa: CASSLGQAGNEQFF

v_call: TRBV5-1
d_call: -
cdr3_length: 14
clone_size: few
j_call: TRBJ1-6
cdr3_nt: TGCGCCAGCAGTTCCGGGACCCTTAATTCACCCCTCCACTTT
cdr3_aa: CASSSGTLNSPLHF

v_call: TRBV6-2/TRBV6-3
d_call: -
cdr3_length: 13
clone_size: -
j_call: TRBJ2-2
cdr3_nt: TGTGCCAGCAGAAAGACAAGCACCGGGGAGCTGTTTTTT
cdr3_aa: CASRKTSTGELFF

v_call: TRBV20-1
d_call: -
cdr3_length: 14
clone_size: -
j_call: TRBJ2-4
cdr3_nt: TGCAGTGCTAACGGGATGGGCGGGATGAACATTCAGTACTTC
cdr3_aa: CSANGMGGMNIQYF

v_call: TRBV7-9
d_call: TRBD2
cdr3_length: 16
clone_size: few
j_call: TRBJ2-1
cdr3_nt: TGTGCCAGCAGCTTAGGGTCCGGGAGGATGTACAATGAGCAGTTCTTC
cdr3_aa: CASSLGSGRMYNEQFF

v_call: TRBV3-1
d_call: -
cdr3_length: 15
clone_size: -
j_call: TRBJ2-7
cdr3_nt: TGTGCCAGCAGCCCCTGGGCCAACGCCTTCAACGAGCAGTACTTC
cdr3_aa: CASSPWANAFNEQYF

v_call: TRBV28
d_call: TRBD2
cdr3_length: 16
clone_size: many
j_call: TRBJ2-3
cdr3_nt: TGTGCCAGCAGTTTAGGAGCGGGAGGATCCACAGATACGCAGTATTTT
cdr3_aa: CASSLGAGGSTDTQYF

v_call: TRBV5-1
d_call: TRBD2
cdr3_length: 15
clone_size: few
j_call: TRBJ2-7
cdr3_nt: TGCGCCAGCAGCTTTCGGCGGGAGAGGCTTGGGGAGCAGTACTTC
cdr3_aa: CASSFRRERLGEQYF

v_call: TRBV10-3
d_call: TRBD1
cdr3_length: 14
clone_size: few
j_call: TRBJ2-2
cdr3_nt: TGTGCCATCATGGACAGGGCGAACACCGGGGAGCTGTTTTTT
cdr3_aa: CAIMDRANTGELFF

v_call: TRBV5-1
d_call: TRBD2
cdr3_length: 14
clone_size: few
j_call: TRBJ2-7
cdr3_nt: TGCGCCAGCAGCTCCGGGACTACACTTGGCGAGCAGTACTTC
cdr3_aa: CASSSGTTLGEQYF

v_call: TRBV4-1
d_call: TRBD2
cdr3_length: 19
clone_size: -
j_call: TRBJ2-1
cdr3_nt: TGCGCCAGCAGCCAAGAAAGGGGGCTAGCGGGAGTGGTGAGGGATGAGCAGTTCTTC
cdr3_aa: CASSQERGLAGVVRDEQFF

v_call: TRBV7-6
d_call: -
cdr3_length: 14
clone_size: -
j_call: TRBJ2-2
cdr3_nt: TGTGCCAGCAGTTCCAGGGTTGCCACCGGGGAGCTGTTTTTT
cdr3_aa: CASSSRVATGELFF

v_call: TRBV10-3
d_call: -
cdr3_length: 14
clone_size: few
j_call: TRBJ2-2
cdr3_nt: TGTGCCATCAGTGATTGGGGCTCCACCGGGGAGCTGTTTTTT
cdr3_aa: CAISDWGSTGELFF